The rows below give T cell receptor beta chains drawn from one sample of a study of spatial heterogeneity in lung cancer. From the 5' RACE reads, TCRdb called clonotypes with MiXCR, one entry per CDR3 protein. The repertoire holds roughly 80,000 distinct CDR3 sequences, with under 8.5% as singletons. The specimen comprised PBMCs, sampled at surgery. The receptors were gathered from a male donor with early-stage non-small cell lung cancer. The conserved cysteine and the conserved F or W are not part of the CDR3 here. The D gene is left open where the match is weak.

CDR3aa | j_gene | d_gene | v_gene
ASTSRSTNEKLF | TRBJ1-4 | NA | TRBV2
ASLGTSGFSYEQY | TRBJ2-7 | TRBD2 | TRBV2
AWSVRGAKQY | TRBJ2-7 | NA | TRBV30
ASSFSLSGDTQY | TRBJ2-3 | NA | TRBV5-1
ASSIGRGETEAF | TRBJ1-1 | NA | TRBV19
ASSSGLAGLNEQF | TRBJ2-1 | TRBD2 | TRBV5-6
ASSRTGGQGNGELF | TRBJ2-2 | TRBD1 | TRBV11-3
ATSDARDTGELF | TRBJ2-2 | NA | TRBV24-1
ASSGPVNEQF | TRBJ2-1 | NA | TRBV25-1
ASSQGIYPTANQPQH | TRBJ1-5 | NA | TRBV4-1
ASSKGTHADNEQF | TRBJ2-1 | NA | TRBV11-2
ASSLNRGWY | TRBJ2-3 | TRBD1 | TRBV7-2
ASSVEGGGLGTQY | TRBJ2-5 | NA | TRBV7-2
SVYSNTEAF | TRBJ1-1 | NA | TRBV29-1
ASSERLNTEAF | TRBJ1-1 | NA | TRBV2
AWRRDSNYGYT | TRBJ1-2 | NA | TRBV30
ASSPGGRGTEAF | TRBJ1-1 | NA | TRBV7-9
ASSLTSEQY | TRBJ2-7 | NA | TRBV12-3/TRBV12-4
ASSLRAGQGAAGQH | TRBJ1-5 | TRBD1 | TRBV12-3/TRBV12-4
ASSLLGTGTAKNIQY | TRBJ2-4 | TRBD1 | TRBV5-5
SAMSRRATDTQY | TRBJ2-3 | NA | TRBV20-1
ASQYGLRVTGANVLT | TRBJ2-6 | NA | TRBV5-1
ASQTAWDTEAF | TRBJ1-1 | NA | TRBV14
ASTQRTGVTGELF | TRBJ2-2 | TRBD1 | TRBV7-9
AWSLGTVEAF | TRBJ1-1 | NA | TRBV30
ASSSAFAGWFSGANVLT | TRBJ2-6 | NA | TRBV5-1
ASRRVEGRGDTQY | TRBJ2-3 | NA | TRBV5-1
AISEEFYEQY | TRBJ2-7 | NA | TRBV10-3
ASSNHQTGTDTQY | TRBJ2-3 | NA | TRBV27
ASSEQPGLAGGPYNEQF | TRBJ2-1 | TRBD2 | TRBV25-1
ASSLTGSGNEQF | TRBJ2-1 | TRBD1 | TRBV12-3/TRBV12-4
ASGRSGQAGGEQF | TRBJ2-1 | NA | TRBV4-3
ASSLVASGEYEQY | TRBJ2-7 | TRBD2 | TRBV5-1
ASSIQEAVVNEQF | TRBJ2-1 | NA | TRBV19
AISDSPGANYGYT | TRBJ1-2 | NA | TRBV10-3
ASRFQQDTEAF | TRBJ1-1 | NA | TRBV7-8
ASRRLTPLGLAGVLDEQY | TRBJ2-7 | TRBD2 | TRBV27
ASSWALRDTQY | TRBJ2-3 | NA | TRBV7-2
SARDILKGIDSPLH | TRBJ1-6 | NA | TRBV20-1
ASGTLAGREETQY | TRBJ2-5 | TRBD2 | TRBV7-9
ASSLTGTGANVLT | TRBJ2-6 | TRBD1 | TRBV13
ASTAQSPTNTGELF | TRBJ2-2 | NA | TRBV5-1
ASSLGQTSDEQF | TRBJ2-1 | TRBD2 | TRBV5-1
ASSSTSGVGAQY | TRBJ2-5 | TRBD2 | TRBV10-2
ASSTGVNEQY | TRBJ2-7 | TRBD1 | TRBV6-6
ASSSPPTGREAF | TRBJ1-1 | NA | TRBV12-3/TRBV12-4
ATRPGLGYNEQF | TRBJ2-1 | TRBD2 | TRBV24-1
ASSLGGLANYGYT | TRBJ1-2 | NA | TRBV7-8
ASSRAGGGVGAF | TRBJ1-1 | NA | TRBV5-6
SSLAPNNEQF | TRBJ2-1 | NA | TRBV29-1
ASSPGTSGLYNEQF | TRBJ2-1 | TRBD2 | TRBV5-1
SARDPGAQNSPLH | TRBJ1-6 | NA | TRBV20-1
ASSSMDWGTEAF | TRBJ1-1 | NA | TRBV5-1
ASSYIGGFYEQY | TRBJ2-7 | TRBD2 | TRBV6-5
ASSPGYEQY | TRBJ2-7 | NA | TRBV7-2
ASSPLIIRGLDNEKLF | TRBJ1-4 | NA | TRBV4-2